One sample yielded the 19 T cell receptor beta chains listed below, sequenced in a study of tumor-infiltrating lymphocytes in oesophageal squamous cell carcinoma. TCRdb called the PCR reads again in MiXCR, with one record for every CDR3 protein. Seen here are over 20,000 distinct CDR3 sequences, around two fifths observed once, and the top ten hold roughly 37%. The material sequenced was esophageal tumor tissue. Source of these receptors: a male donor with esophageal squamous cell carcinoma.

This clonotype has ten or more counts. The chain couples TRBV10-3 to TRBJ2-1; 8 positions match TRBD2. The V gene end was trimmed by 0 bases and the J gene end by 7 bases; junction bases not matched to a gene: 5. This CDR3 spans 15 amino acids. Looked up from germline, CDR1 is ENHRY and CDR2 is SYGVKD. The CDR3 nucleotides are TGTGCCATCAGTGAGTCACCGGGACTAGTTAATGAGCAGTTCTTC. It specifies CAISESPGLVNEQFF.

The J gene is TRBJ2-1, the V gene TRBV7-3; D gene uncertain. The germline V gene has CDR1 SGHTA and CDR2 FQGTGA. V dropped 1 base and J dropped 4 bases, with 5 bases sitting between them. This CDR3 is built from 13 residues. CDR3 amino acids: CASSLNYYNEQFF. The CDR3 DNA is TGTGCCAGCAGCTTAAACTATTACAATGAGCAGTTCTTC.

This clonotype occurred many times. Without the conserved terminal phenylalanine or tryptophan, this CDR3 likely stems from a read error. The DNA is left out, because the CDR3 cannot be placed on it with certainty; the CDR3 is given as TCRdb lists it. This chain uses TRBV7-9 with TRBJ1-1; the table's TRBD1 call for D was not verified on the DNA. The length of the CDR3 is 18 amino acids, counting both ends. The V gene's germline CDR1 is SEHNR and CDR2 FQNEAQ (reference sequence). CDR3: CASSLIWARDVRPSTSGQ.

The chain recombines TRBV7-2 with TRBJ2-7; D is unresolved. The CDR3 is made up of 12 amino acids. CDR1 and CDR2 (germline): SGHTA, FQGNSA. V lost 3 bases and J lost 7, with 10 bases in between. CDR3 bases: TGTGCCAGCAGCTTGAGGCCCGGGGAGCAGTACTTC. Its protein product is CASSLRPGEQYF. The whole variable domain, filled in from reference TRBV7-2 and TRBJ2-7, reads GAGVSQSPSNKVTEKGKDVELRCDPISGHTALYWYRQSLGQGLEFLIYFQGNSAPDKSGLPSDRFSAERTGGSVSTLTIQRTQQEDSAVYLCASSLRPGEQYFGPGTRLTVT.

In this sample, this clonotype turned up many times. The chain employs TRBV7-3 and TRBJ2-1; no clear D gene. From germline, CDR1 is SGHTA and CDR2 FQGTGA. The CDR3 runs 15 residues. With 5 bases removed from V and 2 bases from J, the gap between germline ends came to 13 bases. The CDR3 bases are TGTGCCAGCAGCCCTACGGGCACTGCCTACAATGAGCAGTTCTTC. It translates to CASSPTGTAYNEQFF. Drawing the rest from reference TRBV7-3 and TRBJ2-1, the complete variable domain is GAGVSQTPSNKVTEKGKYVELRCDPISGHTALYWYRQSLGQGPEFLIYFQGTGAADDSGLPNDRFFAVRPEGSVSTLKIQRTERGDSAVYLCASSPTGTAYNEQFFGPGTRLTVL.

This clonotype was detected a few times. J is TRBJ2-2 and V is TRBV7-2, with 8 bases that match TRBD1. With 5 bases clipped from V and 5 bases from J, the junction kept 10 bases outside the gene matches. The CDR3 runs 16 residues. Per the germline V gene, CDR1 is SGHTA and CDR2 is FQGNSA. CDR3 in amino acids: CASSRDRHNLTGELFF. The DNA for the CDR3 is TGTGCCAGCAGCCGGGACAGGCACAATTTAACCGGGGAGCTGTTTTTT.

This clonotype occurred many times. The chain joins TRBV11-2 to TRBJ1-1; the D is unclear. CDR1 and CDR2 from the germline V gene are SGHAT and FQNNGV. The CDR3 has 15 residues. Trimming took 7 bases from V and 4 from J, leaving 19 bases between them. Here the CDR3 DNA reads TGTGCCAGCAATTCGAGAGGAGGTGCAGGCACTGAAGCTTTCTTT. This translates into CASNSRGGAGTEAFF.

The sample holds many counts of this clonotype. This could be a read error, since a much larger clone is one nucleotide away. The CDR3 protein is CASSEAGGLGYNEQYF. CDR3 DNA sequence: TGTGCCAGCAGTGAAGCGGGGGGTTTGGGGTACAATGAGCAGTACTTC. The chain employs TRBV6-1 and TRBJ2-1; a possible D gene is TRBD2 (6 bases). Judging by the DNA end, TRBJ2-7 fits better; the J call may be wrong. Germline assignment: CDR1 MNHNS and CDR2 SASEGT. This CDR3 spans 16 amino acids.

This clonotype was counted many times. The chain is built from TRBV10-2 and TRBJ1-5, with a weak D call TRBD1 (5 bases). Trimming removed 6 bases from V and 0 bases from J, with 6 bases in between. Per germline, CDR1 WSHSY and CDR2 SAAADI. This CDR3 is built from 13 residues. For the CDR3, the DNA is TGCGCCAGCAGCAGGGATAGCAATCAGCCCCAGCATTTT. It encodes CASSRDSNQPQHF.

The chain is built from TRBV28 and TRBJ2-3; 7 bases align to TRBD1. Looked up from germline, CDR1 is MDHEN and CDR2 is SYDVKM. CDR3 length: 16 amino acids. Germline trimming cut 4 bases from V and 4 bases from J; bases unmatched to any gene: 11. CDR3 amino acids: CASSSPQGDGADTQYF. The DNA of the CDR3 is TGTGCCAGCAGTTCCCCTCAGGGGGACGGGGCAGATACGCAGTATTTT.

This clonotype was counted at least ten times. This chain connects TRBV5-5 to TRBJ2-5, with D hard to call. The CDR3 runs 12 residues. Trimming took 4 bases from V and 5 from J, leaving 9 bases between them. The germline V gene encodes CDR1 SGHKS and CDR2 YYEKEE (reference sequence). The CDR3: CASSQISETQYF. CDR3 nucleotides: TGTGCCAGCAGCCAAATTTCGGAGACCCAGTACTTC.

This clonotype was seen ten or more times. The rearrangement uses TRBV20-1 and TRBJ2-3; TRBD2 agrees at 7 bases. Germline assignment: CDR1 DFQATT and CDR2 SNEGSKA (reference sequence). CDR3 size: 16 residues. V lost 0 bases, J lost 7 bases, and 13 bases stayed unmatched. The CDR3 sequence: CSARDLRGSSPHTQYF. CDR3 coding DNA: TGCAGTGCTAGAGATCTCCGCGGGAGTTCGCCCCATACGCAGTATTTT.

Ten or more counts support this clonotype. V and J are TRBV27 and TRBJ2-7, with D unclear. The germline V gene has CDR1 MNHEY and CDR2 SMNVEV (reference sequence). The CDR3 contains 13 residues. Trimming left V 5 bases short and J 3 bases short, with 11 bases between. The CDR3 loop is CASSLSPYYEQYF. CDR3 bases: TGTGCCAGCAGTCTCTCCCCCTACTACGAGCAGTACTTC.

This clonotype was picked up many times. The rearrangement joins TRBV6-1 to TRBJ2-1; D is undetermined. CDR1 MNHNS and CDR2 SASEGT come from the germline V gene. With 2 bases removed from V and 3 bases from J, the gap between germline ends came to 14 bases. The CDR3 is 16 amino acids. CDR3 coding DNA: TGTGCCAGCAGTGAACTTATGGGCGCACTCTACAATGAGCAGTTCTTC. Its translation: CASSELMGALYNEQFF.

In this sample, this clonotype turned up a few times. The rearrangement uses TRBV5-1 and TRBJ2-1; 7 positions agree with TRBD2. The CDR3 loop spans 16 amino acids. CDR1 is SGHRS and CDR2 is YFSETQ in the germline V gene. The J segment lost 8 bases and the V segment lost 3 bases, leaving 14 bases of the junction unmatched. CDR3 loop: CASSSYQRGNPDEQFF. In DNA form, the CDR3 reads TGCGCCAGCAGCTCCTACCAGCGGGGAAATCCCGATGAGCAGTTCTTC.

This chain's CDR3 is CASSQDPLSSYNEQFF. CDR3 DNA sequence: TGTGCCAGCAGCCAAGATCCCCTTAGCTCCTACAATGAGCAGTTCTTC. This rearrangement joins TRBV14 to TRBJ2-1; the D is unclear. The CDR3 has 16 amino acids. Per the germline V gene, CDR1 is SGHDN and CDR2 is FVKESK. V lost 0 bases, J lost 0 bases, and 9 bases lay in between.

The chain recombines TRBV6-1 with TRBJ2-2; 13 bases agree with TRBD2. V was pared by 1 base and J by 1 base, with 3 bases of the junction left unmatched. The CDR3 covers 18 residues. From germline, CDR1 is MNHNS and CDR2 SASEGT. This chain's CDR3 is CASSEVTSGGVNTGELFF. The CDR3 bases are TGTGCCAGCAGTGAAGTAACTAGCGGGGGGGTGAACACCGGGGAGCTGTTTTTT.

Notes on this clonotype: Here the CDR3 omits its conserved ending phenylalanine or tryptophan, so a read error is the likely source. It is unclear where the CDR3 begins or ends on the DNA, so no DNA is shown, and the CDR3 is as TCRdb lists it. V usage is TRBV7-3 and J usage is TRBJ2-6; TRBD2 is the table's D call, not checked against the DNA. The CDR3 is 15 residues long, counting both termini. The germline CDR1 and CDR2 sequences are SGHTA and FQGTGA. CDR3 in amino acids: CASSPRTSYEQYFGA.

In this sample, this clonotype turned up many times. The chain uses TRBV6-1 and TRBJ2-4; D is ambiguous. The CDR3 covers 16 residues. V gave up 2 bases and J gave up 0 bases, with 11 bases separating them. Germline values: CDR1 MNHNS, CDR2 SASEGT. CDR3 region: CASSEQNGLAKNIQYF. In DNA form, the CDR3 reads TGTGCCAGCAGTGAACAGAATGGTCTAGCCAAAAACATTCAGTACTTC.